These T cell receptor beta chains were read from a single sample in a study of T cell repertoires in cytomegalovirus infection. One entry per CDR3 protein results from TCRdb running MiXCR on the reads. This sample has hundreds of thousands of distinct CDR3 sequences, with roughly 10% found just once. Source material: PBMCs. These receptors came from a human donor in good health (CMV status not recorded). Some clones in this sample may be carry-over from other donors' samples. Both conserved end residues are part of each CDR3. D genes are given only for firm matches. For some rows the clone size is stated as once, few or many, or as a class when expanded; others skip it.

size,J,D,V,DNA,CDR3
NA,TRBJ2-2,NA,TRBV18,TGTGCCAGCTCACCACCGGCCGGGGGCATCGGGGAGCTGTTTTTT,CASSPPAGGIGELFF
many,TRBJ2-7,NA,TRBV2,TGTGCCAGCACCGCGACGAGCTCCTACGAGCAGTACTTC,CASTATSSYEQYF
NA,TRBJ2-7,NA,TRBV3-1,TGTGCCAGCAGCCCTCAGACCCTGCCTGGGTACGAGCAGTACTTC,CASSPQTLPGYEQYF
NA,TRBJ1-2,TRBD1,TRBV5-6,TGTGCCAGCAGCTTGAGACAGGGGAGCTATGGCTACACCTTC,CASSLRQGSYGYTF
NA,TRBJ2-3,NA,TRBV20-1,TGCAGTGCTAAGCAGAGGAGGTACGGCACAGATACGCAGTATTTT,CSAKQRRYGTDTQYF
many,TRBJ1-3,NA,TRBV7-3,TGTGCCAGCAGGCGTCCGGGACAATCTGGAAACACCATATATTTT,CASRRPGQSGNTIYF
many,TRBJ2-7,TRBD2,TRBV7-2,TGTGCCAGCAGCCCCATGCTAAGCGGGGTCACCTACGAGCAGTACTTC,CASSPMLSGVTYEQYF
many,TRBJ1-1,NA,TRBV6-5,TGTGCCAGCAGCTGGTCCCCAGGGTTTGAAGCTTTCTTT,CASSWSPGFEAFF
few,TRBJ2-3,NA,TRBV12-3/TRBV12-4,TGTGCCAGCTCCCGGGACAAAACTAGCACAGATACGCAGTATTTT,CASSRDKTSTDTQYF
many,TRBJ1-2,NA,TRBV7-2,TGTGCCAGCAGTCAGGGAAGTCGCGAGGGCTACACCTTC,CASSQGSREGYTF
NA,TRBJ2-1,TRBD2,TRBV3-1,TGTGCCAGCAGCGCTGGACTAGGGGACAATGAGCAGTTCTTC,CASSAGLGDNEQFF
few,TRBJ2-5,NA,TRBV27,TGTGCCAGCAGTTTATCACGACGAGGGGAGACCCAGTACTTC,CASSLSRRGETQYF
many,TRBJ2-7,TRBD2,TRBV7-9,TGTGCCAGCAGCTTAGTCGGAAGCGGGAGGGCCCACTACGAGCAGTACTTC,CASSLVGSGRAHYEQYF
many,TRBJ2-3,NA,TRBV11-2,TGTGCCAGCAGCTTAGATCGGTTCACGGGCGATACGCAGTATTTT,CASSLDRFTGDTQYF
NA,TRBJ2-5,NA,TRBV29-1,TGCAGCGTTGGGGGGGGGCCAGAGACCCAGTACTTC,CSVGGGPETQYF
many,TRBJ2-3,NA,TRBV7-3,TGTGCCAGCAGCTTGGGACCGGAAGGAGATACGCAGTATTTT,CASSLGPEGDTQYF
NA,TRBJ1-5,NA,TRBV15,TGTGCCACCAGCAGAGATCGGGCGACAGAGCTCAATCAGCCCCAGCATTTT,CATSRDRATELNQPQHF
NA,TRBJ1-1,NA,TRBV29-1,TGCAGCGTTGTGTTAGGGGCGACTGAAGCTTTCTTT,CSVVLGATEAFF
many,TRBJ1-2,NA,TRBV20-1,TGCAGTGCTAGGGGACTGGGGGGGAACTATGGCTACACCTTC,CSARGLGGNYGYTF
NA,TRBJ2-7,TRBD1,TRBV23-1,TGCGCCAGCAGTCAAACCATTCCGGGACAGTACGAGCAGTACTTC,CASSQTIPGQYEQYF
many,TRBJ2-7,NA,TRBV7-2,TGTGCCAGCAGCTTAGCCGCGGCGGGGGCCCACGAGCAGTACTTC,CASSLAAAGAHEQYF
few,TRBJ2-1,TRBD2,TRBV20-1,TGCAGCGGCGGGAGGGCCGTTGGTGAGCAGTTCTTC,CSGGRAVGEQFF
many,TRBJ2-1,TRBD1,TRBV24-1,TGTGCCACCAGTGTTGACAGGGGGAGCTCCTACAATGAGCAGTTCTTC,CATSVDRGSSYNEQFF
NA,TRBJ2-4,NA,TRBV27,TGTGCCAGCAGCTCTATAAAGGTCAAAAACATTCAGTACTTC,CASSSIKVKNIQYF
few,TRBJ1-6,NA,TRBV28,TGTGCCAGCAGTTTAACAGGGAAGAATTCACCCCTCCACTTT,CASSLTGKNSPLHF
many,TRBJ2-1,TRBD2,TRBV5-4,TGTGCCAGCAGCCCAGAAGCTAGCGGGGTTGAGCAGTTCTTC,CASSPEASGVEQFF
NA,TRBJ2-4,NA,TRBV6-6,TGTGCCAGCAGCTCTGCGGGGGGACAGTCAAACATTCAGTACTTC,CASSSAGGQSNIQYF
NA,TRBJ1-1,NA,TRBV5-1,TGCGCCAGCAGCTTAGAGGTGGGATTGGTGAACACTGAAGCTTTCTTT,CASSLEVGLVNTEAFF
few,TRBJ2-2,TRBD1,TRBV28,TGTGCCAGCAGTTCACGACAGGGTCATAACACCGGGGAGCTGTTTTTT,CASSSRQGHNTGELFF
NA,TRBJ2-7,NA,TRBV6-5,TGTGCCAGCAGACACCCCGGGAAGAGTTACGAGCAGTACTTC,CASRHPGKSYEQYF
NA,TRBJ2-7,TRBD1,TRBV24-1,TGTGCCACCAGTCGACAGGGGGCGGACGAGCAGTACTTC,CATSRQGADEQYF
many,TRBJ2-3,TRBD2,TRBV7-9,TGTGCCAGCAGCCCCGCTGGGAGGGCGACAGATACGCAGTATTTT,CASSPAGRATDTQYF
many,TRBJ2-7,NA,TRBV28,TGTGCCAGCAGTTCCAGGATCTACGAGCAGTACTTC,CASSSRIYEQYF
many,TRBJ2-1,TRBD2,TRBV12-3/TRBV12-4,TGTGCCAGCAGTTTAATGGCGGGAGGGCCAGATGAGCAGTTCTTC,CASSLMAGGPDEQFF
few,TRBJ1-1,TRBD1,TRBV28,TGTGCCAGCAGTTTAGAAAGGGGGCTGGCTTTCTTT,CASSLERGLAFF
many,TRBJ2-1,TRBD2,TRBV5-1,TGCGCCAGCAGCTTGGCTGGGGGGACTAGTCAAGAGGCGGAGCAGTTCTTC,CASSLAGGTSQEAEQFF
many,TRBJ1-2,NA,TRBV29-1,TGCAGCGTTGGCCCCGGTCAGGCTATTGGAGGCTACACCTTC,CSVGPGQAIGGYTF
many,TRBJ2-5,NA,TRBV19,TGTGCCAGTAGTATGCGGTATAGCTGGGGAGAGACCCAGTACTTC,CASSMRYSWGETQYF
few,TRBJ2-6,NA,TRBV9,TGTGCCAGCAGCGTAGAAGCTGGGGCCAACGTCCCGACTTTC,CASSVEAGANVPTF
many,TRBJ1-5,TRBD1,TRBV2,TGTGCCAGCAGTGGGGACAGGGATTTACAGCCCCAGCATTTT,CASSGDRDLQPQHF
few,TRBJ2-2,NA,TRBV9,TGTGCCAGCAGCGTAGTGGAGGCGGGCGGGGAGCTGTTTTTT,CASSVVEAGGELFF
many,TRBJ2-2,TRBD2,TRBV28,TGTGCCAGCAGTTTATTGTGGCGGGAGGAGAGAGGCACCGGGGAGCTGTTTTTT,CASSLLWREERGTGELFF
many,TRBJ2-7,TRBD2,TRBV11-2,TGTGCCAGCAGTTCGGGACTAGCGGGAGCATACCCCTACGAGCAGTACTTC,CASSSGLAGAYPYEQYF
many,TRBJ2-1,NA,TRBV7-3,TGTGCCAGCAGCTTACTCCCAGGGGGGGGCTCCTACAATGAGCAGTTCTTC,CASSLLPGGGSYNEQFF
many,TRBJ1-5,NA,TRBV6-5,TGTGCCAGCAGTTTGGCCGTGAATAGCAATCAGCCCCAGCATTTT,CASSLAVNSNQPQHF
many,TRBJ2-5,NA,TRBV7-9,TGTGCCAGCAGCACCTCTAGGGTTCAACGGGAGACCCAGTACTTC,CASSTSRVQRETQYF
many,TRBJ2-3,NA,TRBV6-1,TGTGCCAGCAGCTCACAGGGACGTAGCACAGATACGCAGTATTTT,CASSSQGRSTDTQYF